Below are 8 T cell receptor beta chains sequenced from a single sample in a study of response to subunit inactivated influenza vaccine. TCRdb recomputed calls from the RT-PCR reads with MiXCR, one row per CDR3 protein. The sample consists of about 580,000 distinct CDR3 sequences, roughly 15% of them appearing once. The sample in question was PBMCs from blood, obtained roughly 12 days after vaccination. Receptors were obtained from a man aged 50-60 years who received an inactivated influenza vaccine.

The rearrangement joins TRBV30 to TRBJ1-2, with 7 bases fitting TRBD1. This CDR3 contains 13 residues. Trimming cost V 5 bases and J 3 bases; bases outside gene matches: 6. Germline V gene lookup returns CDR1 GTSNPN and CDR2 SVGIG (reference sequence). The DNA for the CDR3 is TGTGCCTGGGTCCGACAGGGCGACTATGGCTACACCTTC. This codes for CAWVRQGDYGYTF. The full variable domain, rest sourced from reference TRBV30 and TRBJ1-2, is SQTIHQWPATLVQPVGSPLSLECTVEGTSNPNLYWYRQAAGRGLQLLFYSVGIGQISSEVPQNLSASRPQDRQFILSSKKLLLSDSGFYLCAWVRQGDYGYTFGSGTRLTVV.

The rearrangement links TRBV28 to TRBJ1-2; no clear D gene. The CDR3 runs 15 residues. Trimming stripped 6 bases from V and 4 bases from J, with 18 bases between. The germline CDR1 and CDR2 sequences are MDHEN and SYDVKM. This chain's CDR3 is CASRPEDAMVYGYTF. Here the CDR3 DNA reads TGTGCCAGCAGGCCGGAGGACGCCATGGTCTATGGCTACACCTTC.

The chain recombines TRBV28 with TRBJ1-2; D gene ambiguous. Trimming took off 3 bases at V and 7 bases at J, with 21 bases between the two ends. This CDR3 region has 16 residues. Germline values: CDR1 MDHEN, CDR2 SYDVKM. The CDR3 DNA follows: TGTGCCAGCAGTTTGCCCCAAGCATGGTACGGGTCTGGCTACACCTTC. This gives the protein CASSLPQAWYGSGYTF.

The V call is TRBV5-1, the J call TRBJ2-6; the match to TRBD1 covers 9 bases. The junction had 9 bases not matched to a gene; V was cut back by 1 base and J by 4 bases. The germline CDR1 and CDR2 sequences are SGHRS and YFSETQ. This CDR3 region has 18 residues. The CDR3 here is CASSLTGGAFSGANVLTF. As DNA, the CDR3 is TGCGCCAGCAGCTTGACAGGGGGCGCTTTTTCCGGGGCCAACGTCCTGACTTTC.

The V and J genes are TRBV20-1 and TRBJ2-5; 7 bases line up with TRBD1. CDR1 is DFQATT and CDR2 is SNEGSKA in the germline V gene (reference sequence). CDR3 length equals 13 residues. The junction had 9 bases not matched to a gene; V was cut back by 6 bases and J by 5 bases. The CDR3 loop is CSAEVTGTETQYF. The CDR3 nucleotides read TGCAGTGCCGAAGTGACAGGGACCGAGACCCAGTACTTC.

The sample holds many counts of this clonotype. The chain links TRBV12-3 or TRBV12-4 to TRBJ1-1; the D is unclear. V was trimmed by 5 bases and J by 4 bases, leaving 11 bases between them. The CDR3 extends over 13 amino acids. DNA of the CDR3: TGTGCCAGCAGTCGGGTTTCTCCCACTGAAGCTTTCTTT. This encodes CASSRVSPTEAFF.

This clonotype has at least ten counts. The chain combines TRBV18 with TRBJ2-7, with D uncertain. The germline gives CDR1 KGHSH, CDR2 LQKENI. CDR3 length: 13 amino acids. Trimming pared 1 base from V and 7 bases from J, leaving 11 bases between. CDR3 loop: CASSPQETREQYF. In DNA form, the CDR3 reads TGTGCCAGCTCACCACAAGAGACGCGGGAGCAGTACTTC.

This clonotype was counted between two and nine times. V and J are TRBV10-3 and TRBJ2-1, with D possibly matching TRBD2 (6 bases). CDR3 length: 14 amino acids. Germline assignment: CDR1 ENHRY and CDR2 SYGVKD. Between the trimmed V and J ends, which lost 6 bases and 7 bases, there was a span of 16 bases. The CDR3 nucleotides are TGTGCCATCAGGGGGGACTCCGTAAGGAATGAGCAGTTCTTC. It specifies CAIRGDSVRNEQFF.